Only a few counts were recorded for the clone carrying this TCR beta chain. The antigen remains unidentified. Because the CDR3's place on the DNA is in doubt, the DNA is left out and the CDR3 is given as listed by TCRdb. Data came from immunoSEQ multiplex PCR; TCRdb stores just in-frame clones and leaves some out. The profile shows around 70,000 clones, around 90% of them singletons. The CDR3 spans 12 residues, counting both ends. Germline lookup yields CDR1 SGHTA and CDR2 FQGNSA. The sample is drawn from a study of lymphopenia after photon versus proton radiotherapy. Overall study results and limits: Under photons, naive T cells and diversity fell while effector/memory populations rose. After the lymphocyte nadir, photon-treated repertoires showed oligoclonal expansion, especially of CD8+ Temra cells.

This chain links TRBV7-2 with TRBJ2-7; the DNA was not compared with TRBD1, the D call given in the table. This TCR was sampled from a woman in her seventies with pancreatic cancer. Here the sequenced sample was peripheral blood, taken from a patient treated with photon-based radiotherapy. The CDR3: CASSLVGTGNYF.